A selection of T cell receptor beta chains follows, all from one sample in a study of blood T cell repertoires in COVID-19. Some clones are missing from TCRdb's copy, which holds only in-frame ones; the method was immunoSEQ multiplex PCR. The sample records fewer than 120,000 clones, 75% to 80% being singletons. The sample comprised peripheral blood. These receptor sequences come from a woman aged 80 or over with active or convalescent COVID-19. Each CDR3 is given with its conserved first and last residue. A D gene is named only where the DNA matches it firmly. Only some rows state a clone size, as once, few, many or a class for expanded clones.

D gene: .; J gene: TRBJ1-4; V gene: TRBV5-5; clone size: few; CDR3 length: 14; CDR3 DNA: TGTGCCAGCAGCTTCGGGGGAGGTCGTGAAAAACTGTTTTTT; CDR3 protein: CASSFGGGREKLFF
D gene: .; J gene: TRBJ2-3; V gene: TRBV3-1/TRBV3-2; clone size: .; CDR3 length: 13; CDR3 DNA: TGTGCCAGCAGCCGGAAGGGGGTCACTGGGCAGTATTTT; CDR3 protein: CASSRKGVTGQYF
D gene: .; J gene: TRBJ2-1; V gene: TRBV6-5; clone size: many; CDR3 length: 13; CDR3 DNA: TGTGCCAGCAGTTACGGCGACTTGACTGAGCAGTTCTTC; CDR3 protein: CASSYGDLTEQFF
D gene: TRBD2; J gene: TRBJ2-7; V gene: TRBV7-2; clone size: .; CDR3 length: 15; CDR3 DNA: TGTGCCAGCAGCCAGGGATGGGCGGGAGGAGGAGAGCAGTACTTC; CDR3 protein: CASSQGWAGGGEQYF
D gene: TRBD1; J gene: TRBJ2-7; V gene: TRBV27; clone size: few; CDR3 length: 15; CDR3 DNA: TGTGCCAGCAGTTTGTCAGGGACAGGGAACCGGGAGCAGTACTTC; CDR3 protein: CASSLSGTGNREQYF
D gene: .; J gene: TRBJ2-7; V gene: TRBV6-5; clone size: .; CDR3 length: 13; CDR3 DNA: TGTGCCAGCAGTTACTCGCGAGGTTTGGAGCAGTACTTC; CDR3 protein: CASSYSRGLEQYF
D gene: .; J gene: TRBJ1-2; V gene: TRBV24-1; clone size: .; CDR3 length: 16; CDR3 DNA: TGTGCCACCAGTGATTTGAACGGGGAGGGATTTTTGGGCTACACCTTC; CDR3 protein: CATSDLNGEGFLGYTF
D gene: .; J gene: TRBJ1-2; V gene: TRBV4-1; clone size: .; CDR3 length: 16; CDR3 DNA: TGCGCCAGCAGCCCCCTTCCCAGGGGTCTATTGGATGGCTACACCTTC; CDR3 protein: CASSPLPRGLLDGYTF
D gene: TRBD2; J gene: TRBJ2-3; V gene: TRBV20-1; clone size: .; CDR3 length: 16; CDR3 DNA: TGCAGTGCTAGTCTGCCCGGCGGGAGGGCCACAGATACGCAGTATTTT; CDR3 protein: CSASLPGGRATDTQYF
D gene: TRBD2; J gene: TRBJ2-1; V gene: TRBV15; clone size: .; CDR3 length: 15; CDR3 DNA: TGTGCCACCAGCAGAGTGACTAGCGGGATGAGTGAGCAGTTCTTC; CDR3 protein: CATSRVTSGMSEQFF
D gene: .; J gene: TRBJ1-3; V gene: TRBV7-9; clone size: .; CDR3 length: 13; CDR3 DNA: TGTGCCAGCAGCCAAGCAGGGGGAAACACCATATATTTT; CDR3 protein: CASSQAGGNTIYF
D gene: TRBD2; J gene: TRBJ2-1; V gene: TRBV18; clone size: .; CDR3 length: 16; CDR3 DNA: TGTGCCAGCTCACCACGGGGGCGGACTAGCGGTAATGAGCAGTTCTTC; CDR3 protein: CASSPRGRTSGNEQFF
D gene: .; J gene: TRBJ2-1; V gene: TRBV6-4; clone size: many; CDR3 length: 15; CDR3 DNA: TGTGCCAGCAGTGTGGAGGCCCACTCCTACAATGAGCAGTTCTTC; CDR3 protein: CASSVEAHSYNEQFF
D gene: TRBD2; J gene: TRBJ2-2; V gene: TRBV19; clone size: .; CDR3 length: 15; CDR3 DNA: TGTGCCAGTAGACCAGCGGGAGGGGGGACCGGGGAGCTGTTTTTT; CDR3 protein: CASRPAGGGTGELFF
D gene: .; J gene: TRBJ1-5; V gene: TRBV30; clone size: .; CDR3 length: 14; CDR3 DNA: TGTGCCTGGAGTGCGGACAGCGCGAGTGCGCCCCAGCATTTT; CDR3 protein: CAWSADSASAPQHF